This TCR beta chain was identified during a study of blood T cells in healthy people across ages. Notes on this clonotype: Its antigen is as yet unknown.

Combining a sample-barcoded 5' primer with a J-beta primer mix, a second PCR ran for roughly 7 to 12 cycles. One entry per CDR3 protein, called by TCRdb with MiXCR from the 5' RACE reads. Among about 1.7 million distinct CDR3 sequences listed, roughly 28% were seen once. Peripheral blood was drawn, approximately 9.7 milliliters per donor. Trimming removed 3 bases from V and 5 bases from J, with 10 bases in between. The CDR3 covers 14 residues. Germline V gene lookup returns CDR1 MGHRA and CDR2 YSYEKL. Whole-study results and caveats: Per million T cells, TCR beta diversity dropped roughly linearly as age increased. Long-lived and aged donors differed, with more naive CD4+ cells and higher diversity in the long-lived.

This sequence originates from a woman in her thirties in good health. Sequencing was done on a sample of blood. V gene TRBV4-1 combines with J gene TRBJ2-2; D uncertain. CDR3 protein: CASSQSRPTGELFF. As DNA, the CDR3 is TGCGCCAGCAGCCAGAGCAGGCCTACCGGGGAGCTGTTTTTT.